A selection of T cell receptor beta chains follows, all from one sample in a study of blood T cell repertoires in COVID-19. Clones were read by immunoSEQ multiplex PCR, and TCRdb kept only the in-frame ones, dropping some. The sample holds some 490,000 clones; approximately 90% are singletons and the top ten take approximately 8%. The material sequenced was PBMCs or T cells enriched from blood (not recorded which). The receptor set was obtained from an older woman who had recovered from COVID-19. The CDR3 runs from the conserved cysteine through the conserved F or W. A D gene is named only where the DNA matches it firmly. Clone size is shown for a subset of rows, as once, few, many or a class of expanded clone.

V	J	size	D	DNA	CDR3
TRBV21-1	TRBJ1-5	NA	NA	TGTGCCAGCAGCAAAGGCCCGACTGATTATAGCAATCAGCCCCAGCATTTT	CASSKGPTDYSNQPQHF
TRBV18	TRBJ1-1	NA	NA	TGTGCCAGCTCACCACCCCAGGGTGTGGTTGCCAAAACTGAAGCTTTCTTT	CASSPPQGVVAKTEAFF
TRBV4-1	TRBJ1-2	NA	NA	TGCGCCAGCAGCCACCCCCCCGGCGGCCCGTCTAACTATGGCTACACCTTC	CASSHPPGGPSNYGYTF
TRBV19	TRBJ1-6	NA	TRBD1	TGTGCCAGTAGGCTAATTGCGACAGGGGGAGGTTCACCCCTCCACTTT	CASRLIATGGGSPLHF
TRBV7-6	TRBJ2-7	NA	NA	TGTGCCAGCAGCTTATTGGAGTACGGCAGAAGCTACGAGCAGTACTTC	CASSLLEYGRSYEQYF
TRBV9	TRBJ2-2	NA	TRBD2	TGTGCCAGCAGCGCAGGTAGCGGGGGGTCATACACCGGGGAGCTGTTTTTT	CASSAGSGGSYTGELFF
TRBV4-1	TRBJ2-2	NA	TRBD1	TGCGCCAGCAGCCAGAAAAGAGCTGGGGCAGGGGGCAACACCGGGGAGCTGTTTTTT	CASSQKRAGAGGNTGELFF
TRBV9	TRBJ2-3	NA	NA	TGTGCCAGCAGCACAGGGGGGGGCACAGATACGCAGTATTTT	CASSTGGGTDTQYF
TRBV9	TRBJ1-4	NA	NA	TGTGCCAGCAGCGCGCGACTTGCAACTAATGAAAAACTGTTTTTT	CASSARLATNEKLFF
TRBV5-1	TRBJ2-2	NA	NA	TGCGCCAGCAGCTTCGCGAACACCGGGGAGCTGTTTTTT	CASSFANTGELFF
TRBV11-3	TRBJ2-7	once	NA	TGTGCCAGCAGCTTAAGTGGGGGGACCTACGAGCAGTACTTC	CASSLSGGTYEQYF
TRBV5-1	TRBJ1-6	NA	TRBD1	TGCGCCAGCAGCTTGGGGCAGGGGGTTACTTCACCCCTCCACTTT	CASSLGQGVTSPLHF
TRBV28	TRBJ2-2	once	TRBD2	TGTGCCAGCCGGTATAGCGGGGTCACCGGGGAGCTGTTTTTT	CASRYSGVTGELFF
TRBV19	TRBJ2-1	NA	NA	TGTGCCAGTAGTCCTAGAGGCGGTAACTCCTACAATGAGCAGTTCTTC	CASSPRGGNSYNEQFF
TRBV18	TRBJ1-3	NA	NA	TGTGCCAGCTCACCTAAGGAACAGCTCTCCTCTGGAAACACCATATATTTT	CASSPKEQLSSGNTIYF
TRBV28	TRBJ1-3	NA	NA	TGTGCCAGCAGTTTGTCTGATACAGGGCCCGGAAACACCATATATTTT	CASSLSDTGPGNTIYF
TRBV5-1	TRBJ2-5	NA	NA	TGCGCCAGCAGCCGCGATGTAAGGGGTGGCCAAGAGACCCAGTACTTC	CASSRDVRGGQETQYF
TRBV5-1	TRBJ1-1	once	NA	TGCGCCAGCAGCTTTACAGGGTCGAGGAACACTGAAGCTTTCTTT	CASSFTGSRNTEAFF
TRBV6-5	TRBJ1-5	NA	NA	TGTGCCAGTCGGGCGGGGGGGAATCAGCCTCAGCATTTT	CASRAGGNQPQHF
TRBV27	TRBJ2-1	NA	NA	TGTGCCAGCAGTTTGGGACTCCGGAGCTCCTACAATGAGCAGTTCTTC	CASSLGLRSSYNEQFF
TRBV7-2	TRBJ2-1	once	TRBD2	TGTGCCAGCAGCCCGCTAGCGGGCCGCAATGAGCAGTTCTTC	CASSPLAGRNEQFF
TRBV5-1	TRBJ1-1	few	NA	TGCGCCAGCAGCGAGCAGGGGTACACTGAAGCTTTCTTT	CASSEQGYTEAFF
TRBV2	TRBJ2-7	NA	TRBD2	TGTGCCAGCAGTTCTAGCGGGGGGGCCTACGAGCAGTACTTC	CASSSSGGAYEQYF
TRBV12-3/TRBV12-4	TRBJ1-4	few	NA	TGTGCCAGCAGTTTCCGAGGGAACGAGTTTTTT	CASSFRGNEFF
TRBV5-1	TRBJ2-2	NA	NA	TGCGCCAGCAGCTTGGAACCCCACAGGGATCCCGGGGAGCTGTTTTTT	CASSLEPHRDPGELFF
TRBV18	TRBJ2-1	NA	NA	TGTGCCAGCTCACCACAGGTTCTGACGGGCAATGAGCAGTTCTTC	CASSPQVLTGNEQFF
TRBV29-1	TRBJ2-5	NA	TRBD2	TGCAGCGCGCGGGAGTTAAGGGGTGGCGAGACCCAGTACTTC	CSARELRGGETQYF